The next 4 T cell receptor beta chains were all read from a single sample in a study of T-cell reconstitution after alpha-beta-depleted transplantation in children. During its preparation, the TCRbeta library received unique molecular identifiers. Each CDR3 protein is one row after TCRdb ran MiXCR on the PCR reads. The data hold approximately 390,000 distinct CDR3 sequences, with approximately 10% observed a single time. Sequencing was performed on PBMCs from the stem cell graft donor, taken from the stem cell graft. The receptors here all came from a human donor who donated a stem cell graft to a child with acute myeloid leukemia.

CDR3 nucleotides: TGCAGTGCTAGTGCTAGCGGGGGGGCGGATACGCAGTATTTT. Amino acid sequence: CSASASGGADTQYF. The chain has TRBV20-1 and TRBJ2-3; 12 positions match TRBD2. The V segment lost 3 bases and the J segment 6 bases; nucleotides outside the gene matches: 4. The CDR3 is 14 residues long. CDR1 DFQATT and CDR2 SNEGSKA come from the germline V gene (reference sequence).

J is TRBJ2-2 and V is TRBV6-1, with 9 bases that match TRBD2. This CDR3 contains 15 residues. With V trimmed by 6 bases and J by 2 bases, 4 bases remained unmatched. Germline V gene data show CDR1 as MNHNS and CDR2 as SASEGT. The CDR3 bases are TGTGCCAGCAGAAGGGGACTAGCAAACACCGGGGAGCTGTTTTTT. This sequence encodes CASRRGLANTGELFF.

This clonotype was seen a few times. CDR3 protein: CASSEKTTSTDTQYF. The CDR3 bases are TGTGCCAGCAGTGAAAAGACGACTTCCACAGATACGCAGTATTTT. This chain uses TRBV2 with TRBJ2-3; D is unclear. The V gene's germline CDR1 is SNHLY and CDR2 FYNNEI. The germline V and J ends were trimmed by 2 bases and 2 bases, with 11 bases remaining between them. The CDR3 runs 15 residues.

In this sample, this clonotype turned up a few times. The rearrangement links TRBV11-2 to TRBJ1-5; a weak D match, TRBD1 (5 bases). Deletions cut 5 bases from V and 7 bases from J, with 12 bases between. Germline CDR1 and CDR2: SGHAT and FQNNGV. The CDR3 contains 13 residues. DNA for the CDR3: TGTGCCAGCAGCGTGGGGGAGGCCCAGCCCCAGCATTTT. It encodes CASSVGEAQPQHF.